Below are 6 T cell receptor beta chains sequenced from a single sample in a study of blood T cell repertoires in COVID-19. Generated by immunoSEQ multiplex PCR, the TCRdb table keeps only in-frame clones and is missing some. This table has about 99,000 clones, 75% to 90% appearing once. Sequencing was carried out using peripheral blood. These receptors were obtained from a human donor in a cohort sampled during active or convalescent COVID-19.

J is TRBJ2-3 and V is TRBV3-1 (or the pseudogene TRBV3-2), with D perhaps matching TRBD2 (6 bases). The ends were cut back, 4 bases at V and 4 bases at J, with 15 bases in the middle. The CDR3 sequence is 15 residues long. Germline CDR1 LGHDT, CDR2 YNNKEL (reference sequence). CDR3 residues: CASSLRGTFPDTQYF. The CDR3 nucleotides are TGTGCCAGCAGCCTTCGGGGGACTTTCCCAGATACGCAGTATTTT.

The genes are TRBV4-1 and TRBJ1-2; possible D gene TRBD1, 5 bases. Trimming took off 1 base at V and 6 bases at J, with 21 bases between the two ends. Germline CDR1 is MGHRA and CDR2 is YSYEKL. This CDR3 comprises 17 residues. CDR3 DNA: TGCGCCAGCAGCCAAGGTGAGCCGGGACGGAGGGGCGATGGCTACACCTTC. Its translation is CASSQGEPGRRGDGYTF.

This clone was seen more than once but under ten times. The CDR3 is CASSGHNQPQHF. The CDR3 nucleotides are TGTGCCAGCAGTGGGCACAATCAGCCCCAGCATTTT. The chain links TRBV6-6 to TRBJ1-5; D is unclear. Germline V CDR1 and CDR2: MNHNY, SVGAGI (reference sequence). Trimming removed 5 bases from V and 3 bases from J, with 5 bases in between. The length of the CDR3 is 12 residues.

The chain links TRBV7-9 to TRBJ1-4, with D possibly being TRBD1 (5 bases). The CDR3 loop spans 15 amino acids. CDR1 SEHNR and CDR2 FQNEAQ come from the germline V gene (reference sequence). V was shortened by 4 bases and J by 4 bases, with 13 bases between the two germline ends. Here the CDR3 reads CASSSAGLGNEKLFF. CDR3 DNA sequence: TGTGCCAGCAGCTCCGCAGGGCTGGGTAATGAAAAACTGTTTTTT.

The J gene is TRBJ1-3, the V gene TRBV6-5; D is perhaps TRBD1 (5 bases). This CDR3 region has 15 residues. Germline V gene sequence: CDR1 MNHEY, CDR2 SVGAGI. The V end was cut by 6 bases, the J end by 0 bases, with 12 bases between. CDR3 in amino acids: CASSAGGVSGNTIYF. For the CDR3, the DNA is TGTGCCAGCAGCGCGGGGGGGGTCTCTGGAAACACCATATATTTT.

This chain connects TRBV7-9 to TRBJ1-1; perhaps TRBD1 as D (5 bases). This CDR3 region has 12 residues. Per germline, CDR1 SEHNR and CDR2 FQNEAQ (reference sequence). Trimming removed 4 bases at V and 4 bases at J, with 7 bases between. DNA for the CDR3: TGTGCCAGCAGCTCGGGGGGCACTGAAGCTTTCTTT. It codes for CASSSGGTEAFF.